The 17 T cell receptor beta chains presented below share a single source sample, sequenced in a study of siplizumab effects on memory and regulatory T cells. Generated by immunoSEQ multiplex PCR, the TCRdb table keeps only in-frame clones and is missing some. The table shows 70,000 to 100,000 clones, with 90% to 95% occurring only once. Source material: CD8+ T cells sorted from blood. The receptor set was obtained from a human donor in good health.

The V gene is TRBV7-2, the J gene TRBJ1-5; TRBD1 is a possible D gene (6 bases). Germline CDR1 and CDR2: SGHTA and FQGNSA. The V and J ends lost 4 bases and 4 bases respectively, with 14 bases between them. The CDR3 runs to 15 residues. The DNA of the CDR3 is TGTGCCAGCAGCTCATCGGGACACCTTAATCAGCCCCAGCATTTT. Its translation is CASSSSGHLNQPQHF.

The V call is TRBV10-1, the J call TRBJ1-2; a weak D match, TRBD1 (5 bases). Trimming removed 3 bases from V and 2 bases from J, with 7 bases in between. The CDR3 extends over 13 amino acids. Germline CDR1 and CDR2: WNHNN and SYGVQD (reference sequence). The CDR3 DNA sequence: TGCGCCAGCAGTGACAGGGAGAACTATGGCTACACCTTC. It translates to CASSDRENYGYTF.

A single count supports this clone. The chain couples TRBV6-5 to TRBJ2-7; 12 bases are a match to TRBD2. V was pared by 5 bases and J by 6 bases, with 2 bases of the junction left unmatched. The CDR3 spans 13 residues. CDR1 is MNHEY, CDR2 SVGAGI, per germline. CDR3 nucleotide sequence: TGTGCCAGCAGTCTAGCGGGAGGGCCCGAGCAGTACTTC. Its protein product is CASSLAGGPEQYF.

The chain employs TRBV7-9 and TRBJ2-1; D perhaps matches TRBD2 (5 bases). V was clipped by 3 bases and J by 0 bases, with 9 bases between them. Germline CDR1 SEHNR, CDR2 FQNEAQ (reference sequence). CDR3 length: 15 amino acids. The CDR3 sequence: CASSFLANSYNEQFF. CDR3 coding DNA: TGTGCCAGCAGCTTCCTAGCCAACTCCTACAATGAGCAGTTCTTC.

The chain uses TRBV13 and TRBJ2-1; TRBD2 might be the D (6 bases). The V end was cut by 5 bases, the J end by 4 bases, with 12 bases between. The CDR3 is 14 amino acids. CDR1 PRHDT and CDR2 FYEKMQ come from the germline V gene (reference sequence). CDR3 protein: CASSPGGEYNEQFF. In nucleotides, the CDR3 is TGTGCCAGCAGCCCCGGAGGGGAATACAATGAGCAGTTCTTC.

The count of this clone is one. The rearrangement uses TRBV7-6 and TRBJ1-4, with D tentatively TRBD1 (5 bases). This CDR3 spans 13 amino acids. Trimming cost V 5 bases and J 4 bases, with 8 bases left between them. Germline V gene sequence: CDR1 SGHVS, CDR2 FNYEAQ. As DNA, the CDR3 is TGTGCCAGCAGCCTTGACAGTAATGAAAAACTGTTTTTT. It yields the protein CASSLDSNEKLFF.

Written as DNA, the CDR3 is TGCGCCAGCAGCCAAGAGGTGGAACGGACAGGGGGAGATACGCAGTATTTT. Protein product: CASSQEVERTGGDTQYF. The J gene is TRBJ2-3, the V gene TRBV4-3, with 10 bases matching TRBD1. Per the germline V gene, CDR1 is LGHNA and CDR2 is YSLEER. The CDR3 is made up of 17 amino acids. The V gene end was trimmed by 0 bases and the J gene end by 5 bases; junction bases not matched to a gene: 8.

Written as DNA, the CDR3 is TGTGCCAGCCTAGGGGGCAAAGAGACCCAGTACTTC. This encodes CASLGGKETQYF. The J gene is TRBJ2-5, the V gene TRBV2; 7 bases fit TRBD1. Unmatched junction bases numbered 3, after V lost 8 bases and J lost 3 bases. The CDR3 spans 12 residues. From germline, CDR1 is SNHLY and CDR2 FYNNEI. The variable domain in full, completed from reference TRBV2 and TRBJ2-5, reads EPEVTQTPSHQVTQMGQEVILRCVPISNHLYFYWYRQILGQKVEFLVSFYNNEISEKSEIFDDQFSVERPDGSNFTLKIRSTKLEDSAMYFCASLGGKETQYFGPGTRLLVL.

V is TRBV30 and J is TRBJ2-7; TRBD1 aligns across 8 bases. Per the germline V gene, CDR1 is GTSNPN and CDR2 is SVGIG (reference sequence). This CDR3 has 12 amino acids. V was pared by 3 bases and J by 3 bases, with 1 base of the junction left unmatched. CDR3 in amino acids: CAWRGTGYEQYF. The CDR3 nucleotides read TGTGCCTGGAGGGGGACAGGCTACGAGCAGTACTTC.

The gene calls are TRBV5-8 and TRBJ2-2, with 9 bases fitting TRBD1. V was pared by 1 base and J by 1 base, with 5 bases of the junction left unmatched. Germline CDR1 SGHTS, CDR2 YDEGEE. CDR3 length equals 17 residues. The CDR3 here is CASSLTPGQGNTGELFF. The CDR3 DNA is TGTGCCAGCAGCTTGACGCCGGGACAGGGGAACACCGGGGAGCTGTTTTTT.

This CDR3 is CASSYDWSYNEQFF. The DNA of the CDR3 is TGCGCCAGCAGCTACGACTGGTCCTACAATGAGCAGTTCTTC. The J gene is TRBJ2-1, the V gene TRBV4-1, with D unclear. Germline CDR1 MGHRA, CDR2 YSYEKL. The CDR3 totals 14 residues. V gave up 5 bases and J gave up 1 base, with 9 bases separating them.

This chain links TRBV19 with TRBJ1-5, with D perhaps TRBD1 (5 bases). CDR1 is LNHDA and CDR2 is SQIVND in the germline V gene (reference sequence). V was shortened by 6 bases and J by 7 bases, with 19 bases between the two germline ends. This CDR3 contains 15 residues. CDR3 nucleotides: TGTGCCAGTAGCCTCGGGAGGGGAGCGGGGCAGCCCCAGCATTTT. It encodes CASSLGRGAGQPQHF.

V gene TRBV14 combines with J gene TRBJ1-4; D perhaps matches TRBD1 (5 bases). Germline-derived CDR1 and CDR2 are SGHDN and FVKESK. Trimming removed 0 bases at V and 3 bases at J, with 8 bases between. The CDR3 sequence is 15 residues long. Here the CDR3 reads CASSQDWGANEKLFF. The CDR3 DNA sequence: TGTGCCAGCAGCCAAGATTGGGGGGCTAATGAAAAACTGTTTTTT. The whole variable domain, filled in from reference TRBV14 and TRBJ1-4, reads EAGVTQFPSHSVIEKGQTVTLRCDPISGHDNLYWYRRVMGKEIKFLLHFVKESKQDESGMPNNRFLAERTGGTYSTLKVQPAELEDSGVYFCASSQDWGANEKLFFGSGTQLSVL.

The V gene is TRBV5-8, the J gene TRBJ2-5; 14 bases line up with TRBD2. J gave up 4 bases and V 3 bases, and 2 bases lay outside the gene matches. Germline V gene sequence: CDR1 SGHTS, CDR2 YDEGEE. This CDR3 has 15 amino acids. CDR3 DNA sequence: TGTGCCAGCAGCTACGGGACTAGCGGGGGAGAGACCCAGTACTTC. Encoded protein: CASSYGTSGGETQYF.

The V call is TRBV6-1, the J call TRBJ1-5, with 9 positions matching TRBD1. The CDR3 is 16 residues long. Germline loops: CDR1 MNHNS, CDR2 SASEGT. V lost 0 bases and J lost 3; bases outside the gene matches: 3. This CDR3 is CASSEAVQGANQPQHF. The CDR3 nucleotides read TGTGCCAGCAGTGAAGCAGTACAGGGGGCCAATCAGCCCCAGCATTTT.

V and J are TRBV2 and TRBJ2-5, with D hard to call. CDR1 SNHLY and CDR2 FYNNEI come from the germline V gene. CDR3 length equals 14 residues. The V and J ends lost 7 bases and 0 bases respectively, with 12 bases between them. CDR3 bases: TGTGCCAGCAACGAGGACCCGTACCAAGAGACCCAGTACTTC. It codes for CASNEDPYQETQYF.

The V gene is TRBV4-2, the J gene TRBJ1-6; tentative D call: TRBD1 (6 bases). The germline gives CDR1 LGHNA, CDR2 YNFKEQ. The CDR3 covers 16 residues. The ends were cut back, 2 bases at V and 5 bases at J, with 13 bases in the middle. CDR3 sequence reads: CASSQPTGRDNSPLHF. The CDR3 coding sequence is TGTGCCAGCAGCCAACCAACAGGGAGGGATAATTCACCCCTCCACTTT.